Listed below are T cell receptor beta chains from one sample, sequenced in a study of shared clonotypes between healthy human individuals. The method was immunoSEQ multiplex PCR; TCRdb's version includes in-frame clones alone and lacks a portion of them. Of roughly 2.4 million clones in the sample, nearly 97% are singletons; the top ten hold roughly 0.13%. The sample was naive CD4+ T cells sorted from blood. Every receptor here comes from a man younger than 35 in good health. CDR3s include the opening cysteine and the closing phenylalanine or tryptophan. A D gene is named only where the DNA matches it firmly. Size is stated for part of the rows, as once, few or many counts, or as a class when the clone is expanded.

TRBV18,-,TRBJ2-7,-,CASSPTPVNEQYF,TGTGCCAGCTCACCCACACCAGTAAACGAGCAGTACTTC
TRBV5-1,once,TRBJ1-4,-,CASSFVGREVGSDEKLFF,TGCGCCAGCAGCTTCGTGGGCAGGGAGGTAGGAAGTGATGAAAAACTGTTTTTT
TRBV10-2,-,TRBJ2-3,-,CASMGTGKAYTDTQYF,TGCGCCAGCATGGGGACGGGGAAAGCTTATACAGATACGCAGTATTTT
TRBV11-2,-,TRBJ2-2,-,CASSHLAMNTGELFF,TGTGCCAGCAGCCACCTAGCGATGAACACCGGGGAGCTGTTTTTT
TRBV7-2,-,TRBJ1-5,-,CASSLTSGAGQPQHF,TGTGCCAGCAGCTTAACCTCAGGGGCAGGTCAGCCCCAGCATTTT
TRBV25-1,-,TRBJ2-7,TRBD1,CASSEVDRAYEQYF,TGTGCCAGCAGTGAAGTGGACAGGGCCTACGAGCAGTACTTC
TRBV11-1,once,TRBJ1-2,-,CASSLGLYGYTF,TGTGCCAGCAGCTTAGGGCTGTATGGCTACACCTTC
TRBV6-1,-,TRBJ2-2,TRBD1,CASSATGIKAGELFF,TGTGCCAGCAGTGCGACAGGGATTAAAGCCGGTGAGCTGTTTTTT
TRBV5-1,-,TRBJ2-1,TRBD2,CASSPDPGLVYEQFF,TGCGCCAGCAGCCCGGATCCCGGACTAGTCTATGAGCAGTTCTTC
TRBV9,-,TRBJ1-6,-,CASSERTPNSPLHF,TGTGCCAGCAGCGAGCGTACCCCTAATTCACCCCTCCACTTT
TRBV10-3,-,TRBJ1-3,-,CAIGEGLLGNTIYF,TGTGCCATCGGGGAGGGACTGCTTGGAAACACCATATATTTT
TRBV7-2,once,TRBJ2-1,-,CASSRRGYNEQFF,TGTGCCAGCAGCCGTAGGGGCTACAATGAGCAGTTCTTC
TRBV6-1,-,TRBJ1-4,-,CASSDRGATNEKLFF,TGTGCCAGCAGTGATCGAGGGGCAACTAATGAAAAACTGTTTTTT
TRBV5-4,-,TRBJ1-1,-,CASSLGGNTEAFF,TGTGCCAGCAGTCTCGGGGGGAACACTGAAGCTTTCTTT
TRBV30,-,TRBJ1-4,-,CAWSVGIGVTGPLFF,TGTGCCTGGAGTGTAGGTATAGGGGTTACCGGCCCACTGTTTTTT
TRBV2,-,TRBJ1-4,TRBD1,CASSQQGVGEKLFF,TGTGCCAGCAGTCAACAGGGGGTTGGTGAAAAACTGTTTTTT
TRBV10-3,-,TRBJ2-1,TRBD1,CAISRGPSGGSNEQFF,TGTGCCATCAGCCGGGGGCCCTCAGGGGGCTCCAATGAGCAGTTCTTC
TRBV10-2,-,TRBJ1-2,TRBD1,CASRGTGLTDGYTF,TGCGCCAGCAGAGGGACAGGACTAACTGATGGCTACACCTTC
TRBV7-2,-,TRBJ2-7,TRBD2,CASSLLTSGGAYEQYF,TGTGCCAGCAGCCTGCTAACTTCTGGGGGGGCCTACGAGCAGTACTTC
TRBV25-1,-,TRBJ1-5,TRBD1,CASSASTDRGGNQPQHF,TGTGCCAGCAGTGCCTCCACGGACAGGGGGGGCAATCAGCCCCAGCATTTT
TRBV4-3,-,TRBJ2-7,TRBD2,CASSQVAGVRSYEQYF,TGCGCCAGCAGCCAGGTAGCGGGAGTACGGTCCTACGAGCAGTACTTC
TRBV6-6,-,TRBJ1-3,-,CASAGISGNTIYF,TGTGCCAGCGCGGGGATTTCTGGAAACACCATATATTTT
TRBV7-9,once,TRBJ1-2,TRBD1,CASSFNGTGSYGYTF,TGTGCCAGCAGCTTCAATGGGACAGGGTCATATGGCTACACCTTC
TRBV5-1,-,TRBJ2-5,TRBD2,CASSLRAGTQETQYF,TGCGCCAGCAGCTTGAGAGCGGGGACCCAAGAGACCCAGTACTTC
TRBV10-3,-,TRBJ2-2,TRBD1,CAISRTGGTGELFF,TGTGCCATCAGTCGGACAGGGGGGACCGGGGAGCTGTTTTTT
TRBV15,-,TRBJ2-1,-,CATSRGGGASYNEQFF,TGTGCCACCAGCAGAGGTGGCGGGGCCTCCTACAATGAGCAGTTCTTC
TRBV18,-,TRBJ2-4,TRBD2,CASSLTGTSGSNIQYF,TGTGCCAGCTCACTTACCGGGACTAGCGGGAGTAACATTCAGTACTTC
TRBV21-1,-,TRBJ1-6,-,CASSILDPQISPLHF,TGTGCCAGCAGCATCTTAGATCCGCAGATTTCACCCCTCCACTTT